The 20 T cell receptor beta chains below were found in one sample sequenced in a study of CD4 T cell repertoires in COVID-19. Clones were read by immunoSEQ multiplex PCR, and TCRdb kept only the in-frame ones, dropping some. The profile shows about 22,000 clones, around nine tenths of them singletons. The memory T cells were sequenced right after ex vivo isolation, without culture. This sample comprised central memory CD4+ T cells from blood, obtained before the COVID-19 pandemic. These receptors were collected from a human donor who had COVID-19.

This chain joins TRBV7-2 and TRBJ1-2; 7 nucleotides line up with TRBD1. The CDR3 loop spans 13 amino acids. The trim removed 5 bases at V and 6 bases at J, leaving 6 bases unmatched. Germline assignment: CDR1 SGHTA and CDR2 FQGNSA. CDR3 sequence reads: CASSTTGTHGYTF. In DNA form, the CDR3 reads TGTGCCAGCAGCACGACAGGGACCCATGGCTACACCTTC.

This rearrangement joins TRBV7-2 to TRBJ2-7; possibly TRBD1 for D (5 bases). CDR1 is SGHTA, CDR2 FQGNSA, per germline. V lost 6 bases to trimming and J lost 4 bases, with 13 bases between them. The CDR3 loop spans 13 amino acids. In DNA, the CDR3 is TGTGCCAGCAGATCTACAGGTGTTTACGAGCAGTACTTC. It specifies CASRSTGVYEQYF.

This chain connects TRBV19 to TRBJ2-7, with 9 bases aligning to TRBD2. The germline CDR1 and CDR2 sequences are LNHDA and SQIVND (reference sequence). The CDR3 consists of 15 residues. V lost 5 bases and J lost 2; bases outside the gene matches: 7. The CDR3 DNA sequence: TGTGCCAGTAGTGTCAGGACTAGCGAGGCCTACGAGCAGTACTTC. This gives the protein CASSVRTSEAYEQYF.

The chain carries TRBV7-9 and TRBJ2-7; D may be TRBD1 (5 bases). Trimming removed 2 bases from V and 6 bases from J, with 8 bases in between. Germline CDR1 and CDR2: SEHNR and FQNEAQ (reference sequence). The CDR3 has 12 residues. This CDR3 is CASSLTGLEQYF. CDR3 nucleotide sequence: TGTGCCAGCAGCTTAACAGGCCTCGAGCAGTACTTC.

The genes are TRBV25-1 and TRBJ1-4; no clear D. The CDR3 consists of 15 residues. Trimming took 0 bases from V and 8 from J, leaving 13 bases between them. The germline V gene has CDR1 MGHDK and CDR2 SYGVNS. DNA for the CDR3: TGTGCCAGCAGTGAATACGCGATGCGTCTGGAAAAACTGTTTTTT. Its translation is CASSEYAMRLEKLFF.

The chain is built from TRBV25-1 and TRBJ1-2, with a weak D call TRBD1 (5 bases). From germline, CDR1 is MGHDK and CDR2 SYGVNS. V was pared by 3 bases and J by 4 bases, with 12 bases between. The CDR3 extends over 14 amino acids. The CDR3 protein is CASSEFDGGYGYTF. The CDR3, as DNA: TGTGCCAGCAGTGAGTTTGACGGGGGCTATGGCTACACCTTC.

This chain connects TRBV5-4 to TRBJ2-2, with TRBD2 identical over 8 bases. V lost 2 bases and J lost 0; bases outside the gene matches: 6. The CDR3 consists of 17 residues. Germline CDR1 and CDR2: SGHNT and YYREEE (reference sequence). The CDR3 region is CASSLTGGATNTGELFF. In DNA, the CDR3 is TGTGCCAGCAGCTTAACGGGGGGGGCTACGAACACCGGGGAGCTGTTTTTT.

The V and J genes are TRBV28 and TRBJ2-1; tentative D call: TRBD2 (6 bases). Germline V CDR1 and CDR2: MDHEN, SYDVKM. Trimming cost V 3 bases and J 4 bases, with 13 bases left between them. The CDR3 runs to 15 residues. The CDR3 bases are TGTGCCAGCAGTTTTCGGGCGAGCGGGTACAATGAGCAGTTCTTC. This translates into CASSFRASGYNEQFF.

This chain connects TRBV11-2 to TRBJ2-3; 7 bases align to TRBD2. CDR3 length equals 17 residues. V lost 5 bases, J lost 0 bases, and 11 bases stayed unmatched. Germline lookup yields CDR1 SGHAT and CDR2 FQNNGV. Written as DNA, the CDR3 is TGTGCCAGCAGCCCAGGTAGCGCTAGCGGTAGCACAGATACGCAGTATTTT. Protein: CASSPGSASGSTDTQYF.

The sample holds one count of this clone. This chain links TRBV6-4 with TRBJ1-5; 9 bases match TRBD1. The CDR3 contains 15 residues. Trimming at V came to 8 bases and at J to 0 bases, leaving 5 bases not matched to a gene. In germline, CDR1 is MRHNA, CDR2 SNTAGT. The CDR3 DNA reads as TGTGCCAGCCGGGACAGGGCCTATAGCAATCAGCCCCAGCATTTT. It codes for CASRDRAYSNQPQHF.

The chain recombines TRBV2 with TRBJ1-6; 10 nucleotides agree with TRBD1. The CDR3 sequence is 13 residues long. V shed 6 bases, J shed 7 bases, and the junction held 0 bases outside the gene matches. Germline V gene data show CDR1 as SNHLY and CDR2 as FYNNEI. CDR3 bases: TGTGCCAGCAGGGGACAGGGGAATTCACCCCTCCACTTT. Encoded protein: CASRGQGNSPLHF. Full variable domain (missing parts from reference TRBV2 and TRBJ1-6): EPEVTQTPSHQVTQMGQEVILRCVPISNHLYFYWYRQILGQKVEFLVSFYNNEISEKSEIFDDQFSVERPDGSNFTLKIRSTKLEDSAMYFCASRGQGNSPLHFGNGTRLTVT.

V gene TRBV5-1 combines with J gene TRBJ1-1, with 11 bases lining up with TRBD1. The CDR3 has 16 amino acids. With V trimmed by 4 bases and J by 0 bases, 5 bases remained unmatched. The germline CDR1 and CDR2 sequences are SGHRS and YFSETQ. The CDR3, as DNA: TGCGCCAGCAGCGCTCGGGACAGGGGGATGAACACTGAAGCTTTCTTT. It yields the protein CASSARDRGMNTEAFF.

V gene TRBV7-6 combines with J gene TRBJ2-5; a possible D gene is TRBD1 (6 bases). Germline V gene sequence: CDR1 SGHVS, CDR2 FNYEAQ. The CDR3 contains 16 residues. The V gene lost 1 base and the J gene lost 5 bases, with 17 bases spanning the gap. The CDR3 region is CASSLVGVGAEETQYF. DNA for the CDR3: TGTGCCAGCAGCTTAGTGGGAGTGGGGGCAGAGGAGACCCAGTACTTC.

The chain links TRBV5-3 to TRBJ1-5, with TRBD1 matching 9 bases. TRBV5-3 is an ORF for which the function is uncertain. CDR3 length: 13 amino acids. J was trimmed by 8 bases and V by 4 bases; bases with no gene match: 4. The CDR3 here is CARSNTGGKPQHF. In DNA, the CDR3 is TGTGCCAGAAGCAATACAGGGGGCAAGCCCCAGCATTTT.

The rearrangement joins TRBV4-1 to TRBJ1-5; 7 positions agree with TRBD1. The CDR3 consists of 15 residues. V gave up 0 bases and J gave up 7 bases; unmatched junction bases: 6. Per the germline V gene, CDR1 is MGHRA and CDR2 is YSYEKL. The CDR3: CASSQDGDSRQPQHF. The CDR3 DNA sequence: TGCGCCAGCAGCCAAGATGGGGACAGCAGGCAGCCCCAGCATTTT.

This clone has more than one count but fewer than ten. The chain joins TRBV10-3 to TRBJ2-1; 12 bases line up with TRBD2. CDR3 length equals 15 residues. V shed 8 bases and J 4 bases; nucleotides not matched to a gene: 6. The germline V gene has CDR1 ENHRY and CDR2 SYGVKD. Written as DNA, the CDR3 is TGTGCCATCTCCCGGACTAGCGGGACGTACAATGAGCAGTTCTTC. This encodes CAISRTSGTYNEQFF.

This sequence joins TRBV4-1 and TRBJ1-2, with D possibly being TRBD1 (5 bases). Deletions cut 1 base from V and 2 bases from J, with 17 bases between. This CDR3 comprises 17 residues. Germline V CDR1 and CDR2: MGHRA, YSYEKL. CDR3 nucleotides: TGCGCCAGCAGCCAAGGGAGCGCGGGGCAGGAAAACTATGGCTACACCTTC. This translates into CASSQGSAGQENYGYTF.

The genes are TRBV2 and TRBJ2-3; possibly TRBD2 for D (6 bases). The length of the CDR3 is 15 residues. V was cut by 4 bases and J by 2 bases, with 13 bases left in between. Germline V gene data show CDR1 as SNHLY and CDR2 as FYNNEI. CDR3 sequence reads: CASSVDYQPTDTQYF. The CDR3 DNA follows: TGTGCCAGCAGTGTGGACTACCAACCCACAGATACGCAGTATTTT.

The CDR3 nucleotides are TGTGCCACCAGCAGAGATTTCTCAGGGGACTATGGCTACACCTTC. This codes for CATSRDFSGDYGYTF. This sequence joins TRBV15 and TRBJ1-2; D perhaps matches TRBD1 (6 bases). V dropped 0 bases and J dropped 3 bases, with 11 bases sitting between them. In germline, CDR1 is LNHNV, CDR2 YYDKDF (reference sequence). The CDR3 runs 15 residues. Full variable domain (remainder filled in from reference TRBV15 and TRBJ1-2): DAMVIQNPRYQVTQFGKPVTLSCSQTLNHNVMYWYQQKSSQAPKLLFHYYDKDFNNEADTPDNFQSRRPNTSFCFLDIRSPGLGDTAMYLCATSRDFSGDYGYTFGSGTRLTVV.

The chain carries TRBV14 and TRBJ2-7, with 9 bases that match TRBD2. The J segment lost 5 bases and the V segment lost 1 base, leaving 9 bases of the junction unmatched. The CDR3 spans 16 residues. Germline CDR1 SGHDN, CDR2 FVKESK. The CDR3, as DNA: TGTGCCAGCAGCCAAGGGTGGTTAGCGGGAGACCACGAGCAGTACTTC. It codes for CASSQGWLAGDHEQYF.